This passage covers 5 T cell receptor beta chains from one sample sequenced in a study of Graves' ophthalmopathy and Graves' hyperthyroidism. Amplifying from RNA transcripts, the study obtained TCR beta CDR3 regions. Investigators did first-round RT-PCR with HTBI primers, then second-round multiplex PCR. TCRdb independently ran MiXCR on the multiplex PCR reads; one entry per CDR3 protein. The table lists a few hundred thousand distinct CDR3 sequences, roughly 40% of them singletons. Sequenced sample: peripheral blood or thyroid tissue (not recorded which). The receptors come from an adult man with Graves' hyperthyroidism.

The chain is built from TRBV4-1 and TRBJ1-2, with unresolved D. From germline, CDR1 is MGHRA and CDR2 YSYEKL. The V gene lost 4 bases and the J gene lost 8 bases, with 17 bases spanning the gap. The CDR3 is made up of 14 amino acids. As DNA, the CDR3 is TGCGCCAGCAGCCTCCGGCAACCCTCTGGGGGCTACACCTTC. Protein: CASSLRQPSGGYTF.

This clonotype showed up many times. The rearrangement joins TRBV29-1 to TRBJ2-6; 14 nucleotides match TRBD2. Germline V CDR1 and CDR2: SQVTM, ANQGSEA. V shed 6 bases, J shed 1 base, and the junction held 14 bases outside the gene matches. The CDR3 loop spans 20 amino acids. Here the CDR3 reads CSVRTRLAGGPFSGANVLTF. The CDR3 nucleotides read TGCAGCGTCCGAACCCGACTAGCGGGAGGGCCCTTTTCTGGGGCCAACGTCCTGACTTTC.

The chain carries TRBV12-5 and TRBJ2-5; D call uncertain. The CDR3 loop spans 13 amino acids. Germline loops: CDR1 LGHNT, CDR2 FRNRAP. V lost 6 bases, J lost 0 bases, and 8 bases lay in between. CDR3 loop: CASGDRYQETQYF. The CDR3 DNA reads TGTGCTAGTGGAGACCGGTACCAAGAGACCCAGTACTTC.

This clonotype has only one observation. J is TRBJ1-1 and V is TRBV11-1; 8 bases match TRBD1. CDR3 length equals 14 residues. Germline V gene lookup returns CDR1 SGHAT and CDR2 FQDESV (reference sequence). The V gene end was trimmed by 2 bases and the J gene end by 7 bases; junction bases not matched to a gene: 6. In DNA, the CDR3 is TGTGCCAGCAGCTTACAGTTCAGGGGGCTTGAAGCTTTCTTT. Amino acids: CASSLQFRGLEAFF.

This clonotype has a single count. Written as DNA, the CDR3 is TGCAGTGCTCGGGACGGCTCTGGGGCCAACGTCCTGACTTTC. Translating it yields CSARDGSGANVLTF. The chain employs TRBV20-1 and TRBJ2-6, with D perhaps being TRBD1 or TRBD2 (5 bases each). The CDR3 has 14 amino acids. V dropped 5 bases and J dropped 0 bases, with 8 bases sitting between them. Germline V CDR1 and CDR2: DFQATT, SNEGSKA (reference sequence).